This entry describes one T cell receptor (beta chain). This record belongs to a study of technical replicates of blood from a handful of donors. Germline loops: CDR1 SGHNT, CDR2 YYREEE (reference sequence). J was trimmed by 8 bases and V by 5 bases; bases with no gene match: 14. The CDR3 covers 15 residues. Libraries were prepared by immunoSEQ multiplex PCR; TCRdb keeps only in-frame clonotypes and omits some of them. The sample shows around 57,000 clones, roughly 94% of them seen only once. The genes are TRBV5-4 and TRBJ1-2; TRBD1 aligns across 8 bases. Sequenced sample: T cells isolated from PBMCs. This clonotype was obtained from a human donor in good health. The CDR3 nucleotides are TGTGCCAGCAGAACGTCCGGGACAGGTGGTGCGGGCTACACCTTC. Its protein is CASRTSGTGGAGYTF.